This paragraph reports one TCR beta chain. In the study's own analysis: Reference gene primer amplification in the assay estimated nucleated cell counts. Clones were sequenced by immunoSEQ multiplex PCR, and TCRdb holds only the in-frame ones, with some missing. The V and J calls and the clone size are those of that table, but D and trimming were determined from the DNA. The repertoire holds over 250,000 clones, with around 86% as singletons. The sample is drawn from a study of blood T cell repertoires in COVID-19. Study overall: COVID-19 samples from acute and convalescent phases originated in the United States, Italy and Spain. T cells, B-cell-depleted T cells, or PBMCs provided the cDNA or gDNA that served as material.

The CDR3 length is 14 residues. The germline V gene has CDR1 SNHLY and CDR2 FYNNEI. The V gene lost 7 bases and the J gene lost 7 bases, with 19 bases spanning the gap. V and J are TRBV2 and TRBJ1-1; no reliable D call. What was sequenced was peripheral blood. This receptor was identified in a human donor in a cohort sampled during active COVID-19. The CDR3, as DNA: TGTGCCAGCATAGAGCAGGAGAGGGCGGGTGAAGCTTTCTTT. This translates into CASIEQERAGEAFF. The full variable domain, in which reference TRBV2 and TRBJ1-1 provide the parts outside the CDR3, is EPEVTQTPSHQVTQMGQEVILRCVPISNHLYFYWYRQILGQKVEFLVSFYNNEISEKSEIFDDQFSVERPDGSNFTLKIRSTKLEDSAMYFCASIEQERAGEAFFGQGTRLTVV.